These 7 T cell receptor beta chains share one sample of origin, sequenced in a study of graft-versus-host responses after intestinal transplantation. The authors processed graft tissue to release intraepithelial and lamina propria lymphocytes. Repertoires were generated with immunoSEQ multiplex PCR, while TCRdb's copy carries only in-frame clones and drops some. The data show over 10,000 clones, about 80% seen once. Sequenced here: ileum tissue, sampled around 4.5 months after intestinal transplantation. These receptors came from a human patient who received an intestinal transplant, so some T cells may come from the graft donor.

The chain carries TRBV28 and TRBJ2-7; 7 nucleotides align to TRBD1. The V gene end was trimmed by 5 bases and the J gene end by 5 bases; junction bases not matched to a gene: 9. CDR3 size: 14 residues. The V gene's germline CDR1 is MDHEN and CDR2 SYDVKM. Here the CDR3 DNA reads TGTGCCAGCAGTCCCCGACAGGGAGTGAACGAGCAGTACTTC. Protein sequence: CASSPRQGVNEQYF.

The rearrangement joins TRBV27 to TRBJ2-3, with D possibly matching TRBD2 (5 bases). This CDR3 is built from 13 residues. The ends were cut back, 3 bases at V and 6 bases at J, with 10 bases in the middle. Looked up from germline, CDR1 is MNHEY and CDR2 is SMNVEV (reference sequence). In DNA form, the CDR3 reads TGTGCCAGCAGTTTCCCGGGGAGCGATACGCAGTATTTT. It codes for CASSFPGSDTQYF.

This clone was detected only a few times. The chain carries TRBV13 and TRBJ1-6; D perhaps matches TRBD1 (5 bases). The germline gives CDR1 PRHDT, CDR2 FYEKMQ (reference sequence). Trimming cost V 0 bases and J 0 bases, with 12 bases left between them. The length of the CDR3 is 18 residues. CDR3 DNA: TGTGCCAGCAGCTTAGGGCGCGGGGGGAGCTCCTATAATTCACCCCTCCACTTT. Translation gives CASSLGRGGSSYNSPLHF.

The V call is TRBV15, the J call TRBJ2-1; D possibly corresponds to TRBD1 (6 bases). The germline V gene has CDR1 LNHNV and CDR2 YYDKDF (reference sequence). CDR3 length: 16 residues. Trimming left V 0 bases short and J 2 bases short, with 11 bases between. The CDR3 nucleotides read TGTGCCACCAGCAGAGATGGTGGGACACCCTACAATGAGCAGTTCTTC. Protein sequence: CATSRDGGTPYNEQFF.

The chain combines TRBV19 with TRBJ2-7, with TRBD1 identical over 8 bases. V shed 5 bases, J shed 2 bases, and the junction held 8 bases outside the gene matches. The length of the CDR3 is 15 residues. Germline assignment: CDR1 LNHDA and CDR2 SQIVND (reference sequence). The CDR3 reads CASSSKGTGTYEQYF. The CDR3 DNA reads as TGTGCCAGTAGTTCTAAAGGGACAGGAACCTACGAGCAGTACTTC. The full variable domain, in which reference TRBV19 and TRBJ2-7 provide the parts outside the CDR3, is DGGITQSPKYLFRKEGQNVTLSCEQNLNHDAMYWYRQDPGQGLRLIYYSQIVNDFQKGDIAEGYSVSREKKESFPLTVTSAQKNPTAFYLCASSSKGTGTYEQYFGPGTRLTVT.

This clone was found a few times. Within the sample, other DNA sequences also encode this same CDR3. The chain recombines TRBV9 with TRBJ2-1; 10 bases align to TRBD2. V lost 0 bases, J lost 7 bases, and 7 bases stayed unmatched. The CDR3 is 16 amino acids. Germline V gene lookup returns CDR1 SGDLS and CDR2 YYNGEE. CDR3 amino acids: CASSVEGLAGENEQFF. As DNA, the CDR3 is TGTGCCAGCAGCGTAGAAGGGCTAGCGGGAGAGAATGAGCAGTTCTTC.

The CDR3 region has the DNA TGTGCCAGCAGTTACGACAGCGGGACCGGGGAGCTGTTTTTT. Amino acid sequence: CASSYDSGTGELFF. This chain links TRBV6-5 with TRBJ2-2; the D gene is possibly TRBD2 (6 bases). Trimming took off 2 bases at V and 5 bases at J, with 9 bases between the two ends. The CDR3 spans 14 residues. Germline V gene lookup returns CDR1 MNHEY and CDR2 SVGAGI.